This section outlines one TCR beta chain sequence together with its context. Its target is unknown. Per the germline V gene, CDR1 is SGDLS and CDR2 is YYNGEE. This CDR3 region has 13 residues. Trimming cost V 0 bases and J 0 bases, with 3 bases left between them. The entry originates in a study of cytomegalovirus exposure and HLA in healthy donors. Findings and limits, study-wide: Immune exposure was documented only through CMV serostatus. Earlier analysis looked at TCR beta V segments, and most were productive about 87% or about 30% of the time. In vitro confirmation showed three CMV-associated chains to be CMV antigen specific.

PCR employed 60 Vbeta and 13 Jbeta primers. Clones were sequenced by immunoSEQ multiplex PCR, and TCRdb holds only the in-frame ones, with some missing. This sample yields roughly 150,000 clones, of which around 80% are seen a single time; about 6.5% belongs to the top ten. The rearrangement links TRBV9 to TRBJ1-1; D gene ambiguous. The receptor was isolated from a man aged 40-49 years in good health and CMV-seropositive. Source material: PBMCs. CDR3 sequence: CASSVAVNTEAFF. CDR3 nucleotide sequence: TGTGCCAGCAGCGTAGCGGTGAACACTGAAGCTTTCTTT.